This T cell receptor beta chain emerged from a study of blood T cell repertoires in COVID-19. Turning to the study itself: Some COVID-19 samples were acute and others convalescent; all came from the United States, Italy and Spain. Sample material is recorded as cDNA or gDNA derived from T cells, B-cell-depleted T cells, or PBMCs.

With 3 bases clipped from V and 5 bases from J, the junction kept 5 bases outside the gene matches. Germline V gene sequence: CDR1 KGHSH, CDR2 LQKENI. The CDR3 totals 14 residues. Authors' processing steps: Scientists estimated how many nucleated cells there were by amplifying reference gene primers. Assay: immunoSEQ multiplex PCR; the TCRdb copy retains only in-frame clones and omits some. The V and J calls and the clone size are those of that table, but D and trimming were determined from the DNA. Of some 96,000 clones listed, 80% to 90% are singletons. This clonotype was obtained from a human donor in a cohort sampled during active COVID-19. Sequencing was done on a sample of peripheral blood. This chain links TRBV18 with TRBJ2-5; 8 bases align to TRBD1. CDR3 residues: CASSPVDRVETQYF. CDR3 DNA: TGTGCCAGCTCACCGGTGGACAGGGTTGAGACCCAGTACTTC. The entire variable domain, with the rest obtained from reference TRBV18 and TRBJ2-5, is as follows: NAGVMQNPRHLVRRRGQEARLRCSPMKGHSHVYWYRQLPEEGLKFMVYLQKENIIDESGMPKERFSAEFPKEGPSILRIQQVVRGDSAAYFCASSPVDRVETQYFGPGTRLLVL.